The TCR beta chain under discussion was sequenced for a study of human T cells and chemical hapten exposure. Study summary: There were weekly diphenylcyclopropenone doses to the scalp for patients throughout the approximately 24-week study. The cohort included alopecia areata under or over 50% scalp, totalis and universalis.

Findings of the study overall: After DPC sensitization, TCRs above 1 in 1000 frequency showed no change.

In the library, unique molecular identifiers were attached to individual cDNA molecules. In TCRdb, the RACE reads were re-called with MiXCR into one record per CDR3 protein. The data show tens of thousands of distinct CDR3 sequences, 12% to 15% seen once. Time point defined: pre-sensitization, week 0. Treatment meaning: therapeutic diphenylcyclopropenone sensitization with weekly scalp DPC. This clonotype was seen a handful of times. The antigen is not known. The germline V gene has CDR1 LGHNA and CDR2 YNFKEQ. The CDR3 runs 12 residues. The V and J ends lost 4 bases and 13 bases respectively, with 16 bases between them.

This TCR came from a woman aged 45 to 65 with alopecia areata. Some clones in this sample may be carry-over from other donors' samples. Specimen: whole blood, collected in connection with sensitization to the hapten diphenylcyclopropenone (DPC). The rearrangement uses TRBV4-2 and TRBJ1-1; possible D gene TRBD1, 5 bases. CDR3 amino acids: CASSLTQGWVFF. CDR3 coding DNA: TGTGCCAGCAGCCTAACCCAGGGCTGGGTTTTCTTT.